This T cell receptor beta chain came from a study of cytomegalovirus exposure and HLA in healthy donors. V lost 6 bases, J lost 7 bases, and 21 bases lay in between. Germline loops: CDR1 LNHDA, CDR2 SQIVND (reference sequence). There are 16 residues in the CDR3. In the PCR, 60 Vbeta and 13 Jbeta primers were used. Produced via immunoSEQ multiplex PCR; TCRdb's table is partial and in-frame only. The sample holds fewer than 80,000 clones; around three quarters are singletons and the top ten take 2.5%. This receptor was obtained from a young man in good health and CMV-seronegative. Input material: PBMCs. J is TRBJ2-2 and V is TRBV19, with TRBD1 as a possible D gene (5 bases). This chain's CDR3 is CASSQRGYLDNGELFF. In nucleotides, the CDR3 is TGTGCCAGTAGCCAAAGGGGATACCTTGATAACGGGGAGCTGTTTTTT.